The 20 T cell receptor beta chains listed next were all sequenced from one sample in a study of molecular identifiers for immune sequencing clone quantification. TCRdb passed the PCR reads through MiXCR, listing each CDR3 protein once. The table lists about 630,000 distinct CDR3 sequences, around 25% of them singletons, with about 0.84% in the top ten. Sequenced sample: naive CD8+ T cells from blood, with Jurkat cell RNA spiked in. The sample's subset: FACS-sorted CD8+CD4-CCR7+CD45RA+ naive T cells. These receptors all come from a human donor in good health. Some libraries in this study had Jurkat cell RNA spiked in.

The chain couples TRBV4-3 to TRBJ2-7, with a weak D call TRBD1 (6 bases). This CDR3 is built from 16 residues. V was clipped by 0 bases and J by 3 bases, with 15 bases between them. The germline V gene has CDR1 LGHNA and CDR2 YSLEER. CDR3 residues: CASSQESAGRGYEQYF. CDR3 bases: TGCGCCAGCAGCCAAGAATCCGCTGGCAGGGGCTACGAGCAGTACTTC.

The sample holds a few counts of this clonotype. The DNA for the CDR3 is TGTGCCAGCAGCCAAACTACCCGGGACAGGGGGCCTTTACGAGCTTTCTTT. Translated, it gives CASSQTTRDRGPLRAFF. This chain links TRBV3-1 with TRBJ1-1; 12 nucleotides match TRBD1. This CDR3 spans 17 amino acids. CDR1 LGHDT and CDR2 YNNKEL come from the germline V gene (reference sequence). V trimming: 2 bases; J trimming: 10 bases; junction bases outside the gene matches: 14.

V gene TRBV6-2 or TRBV6-3 combines with J gene TRBJ2-7; D is possibly TRBD1 or TRBD2 (5 bases each). There are 13 residues in the CDR3. The V end was cut by 4 bases, the J end by 2 bases, with 9 bases between. From germline, CDR1 is MNHEY and CDR2 SVGEGT. The CDR3 sequence is CASSWGPTYEQYF. The CDR3 DNA is TGTGCCAGCAGTTGGGGACCTACCTACGAGCAGTACTTC.

At least ten counts were recorded for this clonotype. The rearrangement uses TRBV6-2 or TRBV6-3 and TRBJ1-1; no clear D gene. Germline loops: CDR1 MNHEY, CDR2 SVGEGT. The CDR3 is 12 residues long. The V end lost 6 bases, the J end lost 7 bases, and 12 bases lay between the germline ends. CDR3 sequence (DNA): TGTGCCAGCAGCCTTACCTGGGATGAAGCTTTCTTT. As protein: CASSLTWDEAFF.

This clonotype was observed once. V usage is TRBV7-9 and J usage is TRBJ1-3; D is unresolved. Germline V CDR1 and CDR2: SEHNR, FQNEAQ (reference sequence). CDR3 length equals 14 residues. Trimming removed 0 bases at V and 9 bases at J, with 12 bases between. CDR3 nucleotides: TGTGCCAGCAGCTTAGCGCTGGGTGAAGGCACCATATATTTT. Protein sequence: CASSLALGEGTIYF.

A word on this clonotype: A much larger clonotype is one base distant, so this may be a read error. CDR3 amino acids: CAGSPSRRGASYEQYF. The CDR3 region has the DNA TGTGCCGGCTCACCCTCCCGGAGGGGTGCATCCTACGAGCAGTACTTC. This chain links TRBV18 with TRBJ2-7; a weak D match, TRBD2 (6 bases). This CDR3 has 16 residues. CDR1 is KGHSH and CDR2 is LQKENI in the germline V gene.

The rearrangement links TRBV27 to TRBJ2-7; 7 nucleotides match TRBD1. The CDR3 is made up of 13 amino acids. Germline V gives CDR1 MNHEY, CDR2 SMNVEV (reference sequence). The V segment lost 5 bases and the J segment 6 bases; nucleotides outside the gene matches: 7. The CDR3 sequence is CASSPPPGGEQYF. In DNA, the CDR3 is TGTGCCAGCAGTCCTCCACCAGGGGGCGAGCAGTACTTC.

The chain is built from TRBV19 and TRBJ2-6; D gene ambiguous. The CDR3 sequence is 15 residues long. In germline, CDR1 is LNHDA, CDR2 SQIVND (reference sequence). Trimming took 5 bases from V and 4 from J, leaving 12 bases between them. The CDR3 is CASSPNTRGANVLTF. CDR3 nucleotides: TGTGCCAGTAGTCCAAACACACGGGGGGCCAACGTCCTGACTTTC.

The CDR3 DNA follows: TGCGCCAGCAGCTTCACCGCAACTAATGAAAAACTGTTTTTT. Translation gives CASSFTATNEKLFF. V is TRBV5-1 and J is TRBJ1-4; D call uncertain. The germline V and J ends were trimmed by 2 bases and 0 bases, with 5 bases remaining between them. The CDR3 runs 14 residues. Germline assignment: CDR1 SGHRS and CDR2 YFSETQ.

J is TRBJ2-1 and V is TRBV29-1; the D call may be TRBD1 or TRBD2 (6 bases each). Between the trimmed V and J ends, which lost 4 bases and 3 bases, there was a span of 13 bases. The CDR3 runs 14 residues. Germline assignment: CDR1 SQVTM and CDR2 ANQGSEA. Here the CDR3 reads CSVGGADYYNEQFF. Here the CDR3 DNA reads TGCAGCGTTGGGGGGGCAGACTACTACAATGAGCAGTTCTTC.

This clonotype was counted a few times. The chain has TRBV7-9 and TRBJ2-5; TRBD1 matches 10 bases. The CDR3 is made up of 16 amino acids. V gave up 5 bases and J gave up 2 bases; unmatched junction bases: 8. Looked up from germline, CDR1 is SEHNR and CDR2 is FQNEAQ (reference sequence). The CDR3 nucleotides read TGTGCCAGCAGCCACTGGACAGGGGGGACTCAAGAGACCCAGTACTTC. Translation: CASSHWTGGTQETQYF.

This clonotype was picked up many times. The V call is TRBV6-1, the J call TRBJ2-7; D gene uncertain. The V gene lost 5 bases and the J gene lost 0 bases, with 11 bases spanning the gap. The CDR3 is made up of 14 amino acids. Germline CDR1 and CDR2: MNHNS and SASEGT. In DNA, the CDR3 is TGTGCCAGCAGTTCGGCTGGCACCTCCTACGAGCAGTACTTC. Its translation: CASSSAGTSYEQYF.

The chain couples TRBV24-1 to TRBJ2-3, with unresolved D. V shed 1 base and J shed 4 bases, with 14 bases lying between them. The CDR3 length is 16 residues. Per germline, CDR1 KGHDR and CDR2 SFDVKD. CDR3 sequence (DNA): TGTGCCACCAGTGATTTCAGGAGCACAGACGCAGATACGCAGTATTTT. It translates to CATSDFRSTDADTQYF.

Comments on this clonotype: The conserved phenylalanine or tryptophan normally closing the CDR3 is absent here, so this likely arose from a read error. V and J are TRBV7-9 and TRBJ2-7; D perhaps matches TRBD1 (5 bases). Between the trimmed V and J ends, which lost 5 bases and 4 bases, there was a span of 9 bases. The CDR3 is made up of 12 amino acids. Germline V gives CDR1 SEHNR, CDR2 FQNEAQ (reference sequence). Written as DNA, the CDR3 is TGTGCCAGCAGCCTTACAGGTTACGAGCAGTACCTC. Protein product: CASSLTGYEQYL.

A few counts support this clonotype. The chain couples TRBV3-1 to TRBJ1-1; TRBD1 might be the D (5 bases). The V and J ends lost 3 bases and 1 base respectively, with 6 bases between them. The germline CDR1 and CDR2 sequences are LGHDT and YNNKEL (reference sequence). The CDR3 runs 13 residues. The DNA for the CDR3 is TGTGCCAGCAGCCACGACAGGAACACTGAAGCTTTCTTT. Amino acid sequence: CASSHDRNTEAFF.

This clonotype has ten or more counts. The rearrangement uses TRBV6-2 or TRBV6-3 and TRBJ1-1; D is unresolved. This CDR3 spans 15 amino acids. V lost 4 bases and J 2 bases, leaving 14 bases between the germline ends. The germline CDR1 and CDR2 sequences are MNHEY and SVGEGT. The CDR3 reads CASSSSWRDNTEAFF. The DNA of the CDR3 is TGTGCCAGCAGTTCGTCGTGGAGGGATAACACTGAAGCTTTCTTT.

In the case of this clonotype: It may be a read error: a sequence one base away is much more abundant. This sequence joins TRBV7-9 and TRBJ1-4; D ambiguous. CDR3 size: 14 residues. Germline CDR1 reads SEHNR; CDR2 reads FQNEAQ (reference sequence). The CDR3 DNA reads TGTGCCAGCAGCACCAGAGCAACTAATGAAGAACTGTTTTTT. Translated, it gives CASSTRATNEELFF.

The rearrangement uses TRBV7-6 and TRBJ2-7; D possibly uses TRBD1 or TRBD2 (5 bases each). The length of the CDR3 is 15 residues. From germline, CDR1 is SGHVS and CDR2 FNYEAQ. Trimming stripped 0 bases from V and 3 bases from J, with 12 bases between. CDR3 sequence (DNA): TGTGCCAGCAGCTTAGCGCTGATGGGGGTCTACGAGCAGTACTTC. Translation: CASSLALMGVYEQYF. The whole variable domain, remainder taken from reference TRBV7-6 and TRBJ2-7, is GAGVSQSPRYKVTKRGQDVALRCDPISGHVSLYWYRQALGQGPEFLTYFNYEAQQDKSGLPNDRFSAERPEGSISTLTIQRTEQRDSAMYRCASSLALMGVYEQYFGPGTRLTVT.

In DNA, the CDR3 is TGCAGCGCCCAGCGTGGAGCCCCAAATACGCAGTATTTT. Its translation is CSAQRGAPNTQYF. The rearrangement uses TRBV29-1 and TRBJ2-3; no firm D call. Deletions cut 7 bases from V and 7 bases from J, with 18 bases between. This CDR3 has 13 amino acids. CDR1 and CDR2 (germline): SQVTM, ANQGSEA.

Points on this clonotype: With a much larger clone just one base away, this may be a read error. The chain uses TRBV7-7 and TRBJ2-5, with TRBD1 identical over 10 bases. CDR3 length: 15 residues. CDR1 and CDR2 from the germline V gene are SSHAT and FNYEAQ (reference sequence). The CDR3 loop reads CTSSLTGGFQETQYF. The CDR3 nucleotides read TGTACCAGCAGCTTGACAGGGGGCTTCCAAGAGACCCAGTACTTC. The whole variable domain, remainder taken from reference TRBV7-7 and TRBJ2-5, is GAGVSQSPRYKVTKRGQDVTLRCDPISSHATLYWYQQALGQGPEFLTYFNYEAQPDKSGLPSDRFSAERPEGSISTLTIQRTEQRDSAMYRCTSSLTGGFQETQYFGPGTRLLVL.